One T cell receptor beta chain is described in this entry. This table comes from immunoSEQ multiplex PCR, and its TCRdb copy is limited to in-frame clones, with some not included. The repertoire consists of around 430,000 clones, with approximately 87% occurring once and the leading ten covering about 10%. The entry originates in a study of blood T cell repertoires in COVID-19. Recovered Cohort 3 donors showed two negative PCRs, clearance, or symptom resolution. Deletions cut 2 bases from V and 5 bases from J, with 18 bases between. CDR3 size: 16 residues. Germline V gene sequence: CDR1 SGHAT, CDR2 FQDESV (reference sequence).

The V gene is TRBV11-1, the J gene TRBJ1-1, with D possibly TRBD1 on 5 matching bases. The sequence came from a woman in her 50s who had recovered from COVID-19. The sample taken for sequencing was PBMCs or T cells enriched from blood (not recorded which). This CDR3 is CASSLFPFRVETEAFF. The CDR3 DNA reads as TGTGCCAGCAGCTTATTCCCCTTCAGGGTGGAAACTGAAGCTTTCTTT.